These T cell receptor beta chains were read from a single sample in a study of CD8+CD57+ T cells in acquired aplastic anemia. TCRdb re-called the reads with MiXCR, one entry per CDR3 protein. This sample has just over 150,000 distinct CDR3 sequences, with around 52% found just once. Material for sequencing was sorted CD4+, CD8+, or CD8+CD57+ T cells (not recorded which) from PBMCs. The receptors originated from a human donor with aplastic anemia. Each CDR3 is given with its conserved first and last residue. The D gene is left open where the match is weak. Clone size is not always given. Where it is, it says once, few, many or a class for expanded clones.

V	size	D	J	DNA	CDR3
TRBV15	few	TRBD2	TRBJ2-7	TGTGCCACCAGCCGACGAAGGACTAGCGGGAGCTCCGAGCAGTACTTC	CATSRRRTSGSSEQYF
TRBV20-1	many	NA	TRBJ2-7	TGCAGTGCTAGTGTTCTCAACGAGCAGTACTTC	CSASVLNEQYF
TRBV13	few	NA	TRBJ1-1	TGTGCCAGCAGCTTAGGATTAGTTGGGAGGTACACTGAAGCTTTCTTT	CASSLGLVGRYTEAFF
TRBV4-3	NA	NA	TRBJ1-5	TGCGCCAGCAGCCAAACAGATAGCAATCAGCCCCAGCATTTT	CASSQTDSNQPQHF
TRBV20-1	few	TRBD1	TRBJ1-6	TGCAGTGCTAGATTCACCGGGACAGAGTCTCTCCACTTT	CSARFTGTESLHF
TRBV14	many	NA	TRBJ1-1	TGTGCCAGCAGCCTTTCTACCGGGGGGCCAGCTTTCTTT	CASSLSTGGPAFF
TRBV10-3	NA	NA	TRBJ2-7	TGTGCCATCAGCGAGAGGGCGGGACGGCCCTACGAGCAGTACTTC	CAISERAGRPYEQYF
TRBV15	NA	NA	TRBJ2-7	TGTGCCACCAGCCCAGGGATCGATAGCTCCTACGAGCAGTACTTC	CATSPGIDSSYEQYF
TRBV19	NA	NA	TRBJ1-2	TGTGCCAGTAGTATCAAGGGTCCGACCGGCTACACCTTC	CASSIKGPTGYTF
TRBV10-1	many	NA	TRBJ1-1	TGCGCCAGCAGCGAAGGGCCGGCTGAAGCTTTCTTT	CASSEGPAEAFF